This is a list of T cell receptor beta chains from one sample in a study of OX40 agonist ivuxolimab in advanced cancers. Using immunoSEQ multiplex PCR, the repertoire was profiled, and TCRdb retains in-frame clones only, with some absent. Found here are about 100,000 clones, 85% to 95% of them singletons; the top ten hold about 0.49%. Specimen: CD4+ or CD8+ T cells sorted from blood, collected in a trial of the OX40 agonist ivuxolimab. These receptors were collected from an adult with an advanced solid tumor such as melanoma, head and neck, liver or kidney cancer. CDR3s include the opening cysteine and the closing phenylalanine or tryptophan. D genes are given only for firm matches. Part of the rows lack a size; the others show once, few, many or a class for expanded clones.

j_call d_call v_call clone_size cdr3_aa cdr3_nt
TRBJ1-5 . TRBV21-1 . CASSNKAWGGDSNQPQHF TGTGCCAGCAGCAATAAGGCTTGGGGGGGGGATAGCAATCAGCCCCAGCATTTT
TRBJ2-2 . TRBV19 . CASRQLEWGTGELFF TGTGCCAGTAGACAACTAGAGTGGGGCACCGGGGAGCTGTTTTTT
TRBJ2-1 TRBD2 TRBV19 . CASRPITSGRINEQFF TGTGCCAGTAGGCCCATCACTAGCGGGAGAATCAATGAGCAGTTCTTC
TRBJ2-6 . TRBV19 . CASGSGAGANVLTF TGTGCCAGTGGATCAGGGGCTGGGGCCAACGTCCTGACTTTC
TRBJ2-1 TRBD2 TRBV7-2 . CASSPRSGSHNEQFF TGTGCCAGCAGCCCCAGGAGCGGGAGTCATAATGAGCAGTTCTTC
TRBJ2-5 . TRBV28 . CASSPSDRVQETQYF TGTGCCAGCAGTCCCTCCGACAGAGTACAAGAGACCCAGTACTTC
TRBJ2-2 . TRBV7-3 . CASSLGPSNTGELFF TGTGCCAGCAGCTTGGGGCCCTCTAACACCGGGGAGCTGTTTTTT
TRBJ2-3 . TRBV5-1 . CASSLVMSTDTQYF TGCGCCAGCAGCTTGGTTATGAGCACAGATACGCAGTATTTT
TRBJ2-2 . TRBV6-1 . CASSERNGLGAGELFF TGTGCCAGCAGTGAAAGGAATGGTCTAGGCGCCGGGGAGCTGTTTTTT
TRBJ1-4 . TRBV18 . CASSLGRAATNEKLFF TGTGCCAGCTCACTGGGTCGGGCTGCAACTAATGAAAAACTGTTTTTT
TRBJ1-5 . TRBV28 . CASSFPDRAQPQHF TGTGCCAGCAGTTTCCCCGACAGAGCTCAGCCCCAGCATTTT
TRBJ2-4 . TRBV5-1 few CASSLAQTENIQYF TGCGCCAGCAGCTTGGCGCAGACTGAAAACATTCAGTACTTC
TRBJ2-7 TRBD1 TRBV30 few CAWSVRMIGTGVRGEQYF TGTGCCTGGAGTGTACGGATGATCGGGACAGGGGTTCGTGGCGAGCAGTACTTC
TRBJ1-5 . TRBV14 once CASSQDEQLQPQHF TGTGCCAGCAGCCAAGATGAGCAACTTCAGCCCCAGCATTTT
TRBJ2-2 TRBD2 TRBV9 . CASSPSGGPGELFF TGTGCCAGCAGCCCTAGCGGAGGGCCCGGGGAGCTGTTTTTT
TRBJ2-2 TRBD1 TRBV4-3 . CASSQGTGETGELFF TGCGCCAGCAGCCAAGGGACAGGGGAGACCGGGGAGCTGTTTTTT
TRBJ2-5 . TRBV27 . CAQTGSMGTQYF TGTGCCCAAACAGGGTCAATGGGGACCCAGTACTTC
TRBJ2-1 . TRBV25-1 . CASSVGGSYNEQFF TGTGCCAGCAGTGTAGGGGGCTCCTACAATGAGCAGTTCTTC
TRBJ1-2 . TRBV4-1 few CASSQEAGRGYTF TGCGCCAGCAGCCAAGAAGCAGGCCGTGGCTACACCTTC
TRBJ2-3 TRBD1 TRBV19 . CASSLRDRGDTQYF TGTGCCAGTAGTCTCCGGGACAGGGGAGATACGCAGTATTTT
TRBJ2-7 . TRBV5-6 . CASSWAGSEQYF TGTGCCAGCAGCTGGGCTGGGTCCGAGCAGTACTTC
TRBJ1-1 . TRBV9 . CASSAVGNTEAFF TGTGCCAGCAGCGCAGTGGGAAACACTGAAGCTTTCTTT
TRBJ2-2 . TRBV28 . CASSLDGGQATGELFF TGTGCCAGCAGTTTGGACGGGGGGCAGGCGACCGGGGAGCTGTTTTTT
TRBJ2-5 . TRBV7-2 . CASSPRRVETQYF TGTGCCAGCAGTCCTCGGAGGGTAGAGACCCAGTACTTC
TRBJ2-3 TRBD2 TRBV14 . CASSQVGSGSVFDTQYF TGTGCCAGCAGCCAAGTCGGTAGCGGGAGTGTTTTTGATACGCAGTATTTT
TRBJ2-2 TRBD2 TRBV5-1 . CASRLAGEVNTGELFF TGCGCCAGCAGACTAGCGGGAGAGGTGAACACCGGGGAGCTGTTTTTT
TRBJ2-4 . TRBV4-3 . CASSQVSGGIQYF TGCGCCAGCAGCCAAGTTTCTGGGGGCATTCAGTACTTC
TRBJ2-7 . TRBV9 . CASSVALEGQEQYF TGTGCCAGCAGCGTAGCCCTCGAGGGCCAAGAGCAGTACTTC
TRBJ2-1 TRBD2 TRBV4-3 . CASSQEGTSVYNEQFF TGCGCCAGCAGCCAAGAAGGGACTAGCGTCTACAATGAGCAGTTCTTC
TRBJ2-4 . TRBV5-1 . CASSQLGGLLDIQYF TGCGCCAGCAGCCAATTAGGAGGTCTGCTGGACATTCAGTACTTC
TRBJ2-7 . TRBV28 once CASSWGQAEQYF TGTGCCAGCAGTTGGGGGCAGGCCGAGCAGTACTTC
TRBJ2-3 TRBD2 TRBV15 . CATSGLADNTDTQYF TGTGCCACTTCCGGACTAGCCGACAACACAGATACGCAGTATTTT